This is a list of T cell receptor beta chains from one sample in a study of T cell repertoires in cytomegalovirus infection. TCRdb ran MiXCR on the reads and lists one entry per CDR3 protein. Of 200,000 to 300,000 distinct CDR3 sequences in the sample, roughly 10% were seen once. The source material was PBMCs. The origin of the receptors is a human donor in good health (CMV status not recorded). Some clones in this sample may be carry-over from other donors' samples. Both conserved end residues are part of each CDR3. The D gene is left open where the match is weak. Part of the rows lack a size; the others show once, few, many or a class for expanded clones.

d_gene,len,v_gene,abundance,j_gene,CDR3nt,CDR3aa
-,15,TRBV19,few,TRBJ2-3,TGTGCCAGTAGTATAAGACGGCTCAGCACAGATACGCAGTATTTT,CASSIRRLSTDTQYF
-,16,TRBV6-6,-,TRBJ1-2,TGTGCCAGCAGCCCCCTTCAGAGCCAAAAAAACTATGGCTACACCTTC,CASSPLQSQKNYGYTF
-,14,TRBV7-2,-,TRBJ1-5,TGTGCCAGCAGCCTTGCCAGCCATCGAGACTACCAGCATTTT,CASSLASHRDYQHF
-,13,TRBV29-1,few,TRBJ1-1,TGCAGCGTCGGATCCGGGTCGAACACTGAAGCTTTCTTT,CSVGSGSNTEAFF
-,15,TRBV11-2,many,TRBJ2-5,TGTGCCAGCAGCTTAGTGGGCGCATACCAAGAGACCCAGTACTTC,CASSLVGAYQETQYF
TRBD2,15,TRBV6-2/TRBV6-3,many,TRBJ2-1,TGTGCCAGCAGTTGGCCAGCGGGAGGGCAGAATGAGCAGTTCTTC,CASSWPAGGQNEQFF
-,13,TRBV20-1,few,TRBJ1-5,TGCAGTGCCAAGGGACGGGATAATCAGCCCCAGCATTTT,CSAKGRDNQPQHF
-,15,TRBV7-7,-,TRBJ2-7,TGTGCTAGCAGCTTGGATAGACAGCCCTCCTACGAGCAGTACTTC,CASSLDRQPSYEQYF
TRBD1,16,TRBV28,-,TRBJ1-5,TGTGCCAGCCGAAGGACAGGGGAAGGGTGGAATCAGCCCCAGCATTTT,CASRRTGEGWNQPQHF
TRBD1,14,TRBV6-5,many,TRBJ1-2,TGTGCCAGCAGTTATTTAGGGACAGGCGGTGGCTACACCTTC,CASSYLGTGGGYTF
-,13,TRBV7-9,many,TRBJ1-1,TGTGCCAGCAGCCTGGGATCGGACACTGAAGCTTTCTTT,CASSLGSDTEAFF
-,12,TRBV7-9,-,TRBJ1-2,TGTGCCAGCAGCGCAGAGCGTGTAGGCTACACCTTC,CASSAERVGYTF